These 10 T cell receptor beta chains were all obtained from the same sample, sequenced in a study of T cells in Graves' hyperthyroidism and ophthalmopathy. RNA transcripts were the template for amplifying TCR beta CDR3 regions. The HTBI primer set served for first-round RT-PCR of the TCR CDR3. From the multiplex PCR reads, TCRdb called clonotypes with MiXCR, one entry per CDR3 protein. The repertoire holds under 700,000 distinct CDR3 sequences, approximately 16% seen once, with around 19% in the top ten. The sequenced sample consisted of blood. The receptors were gathered from a woman under 30 with Graves' hyperthyroidism.

There are many counts of this clonotype. The chain has TRBV20-1 and TRBJ1-1; TRBD1 is a possible D gene (5 bases). Trimming shortened V by 0 bases and J by 1 base, and 15 bases separated the two germline ends. Germline V lookup: CDR1 DFQATT, CDR2 SNEGSKA (reference sequence). This CDR3 is 16 amino acids long. The CDR3 loop is CSARDGGVAKNTEAFF. CDR3 nucleotides: TGCAGTGCTAGAGACGGAGGGGTGGCGAAGAACACTGAAGCTTTCTTT.

This clonotype was recorded many times. This chain links TRBV12-3 or TRBV12-4 with TRBJ2-1; 12 bases are a match to TRBD2. The V and J ends lost 5 bases and 5 bases, in that order; junction bases with no gene match: 4. There are 15 residues in the CDR3. The CDR3 is CASSLTSGGNNEQFF. The DNA for the CDR3 is TGTGCCAGCAGTCTCACTAGCGGGGGGAACAATGAGCAGTTCTTC.

The rearrangement joins TRBV30 to TRBJ2-4, with D maybe TRBD2 (6 bases). Germline values: CDR1 GTSNPN, CDR2 SVGIG (reference sequence). With 6 bases removed from V and 4 bases from J, the gap between germline ends came to 16 bases. CDR3 length: 14 residues. CDR3 protein: CACSRRGEKNIQYF. CDR3 in DNA: TGTGCCTGCAGTAGGCGGGGAGAAAAAAACATTCAGTACTTC.

The J gene is TRBJ2-1, the V gene TRBV2; a possible D gene is TRBD2 (6 bases). Germline loops: CDR1 SNHLY, CDR2 FYNNEI. V was clipped by 6 bases and J by 3 bases, with 9 bases between them. The length of the CDR3 is 13 residues. Here the CDR3 reads CASSTDYYNEQFF. The DNA of the CDR3 is TGTGCCAGCAGCACGGACTACTACAATGAGCAGTTCTTC.

The V call is TRBV11-3, the J call TRBJ2-3; no clear D gene. Per the germline V gene, CDR1 is SGHNT and CDR2 is YENEEA. The CDR3 contains 12 residues. V was cut by 3 bases and J by 4 bases, with 5 bases left in between. DNA for the CDR3: TGTGCCAGCAGCTTTCACCCAGATACGCAGTATTTT. Translation gives CASSFHPDTQYF.

This clonotype occurred once. CDR3 region: CASSVEPPTLAGDTQYF. The CDR3 nucleotides read TGTGCCAGCAGCGTAGAGCCCCCCACCCTAGCAGGGGATACGCAGTATTTT. The V call is TRBV9, the J call TRBJ2-3; D possibly uses TRBD1 or TRBD2 (5 bases each). V was cut by 0 bases and J by 6 bases, with 20 bases left in between. The CDR3 is 17 amino acids. Germline V gene data show CDR1 as SGDLS and CDR2 as YYNGEE.

This clonotype turned up a few times. The chain uses TRBV28 and TRBJ2-2; no reliable D call. CDR1 and CDR2 (germline): MDHEN, SYDVKM. The V and J ends lost 2 bases and 5 bases respectively, with 6 bases between them. The CDR3 has 13 amino acids. CDR3 DNA: TGTGCCAGCAGTTTACCGCAGACCGGGGAGCTGTTTTTT. Protein: CASSLPQTGELFF.

This clonotype was seen ten or more times. The chain joins TRBV20-1 to TRBJ2-5, with 16 bases that match TRBD2. This CDR3 is 16 amino acids long. Per the germline V gene, CDR1 is DFQATT and CDR2 is SNEGSKA (reference sequence). J was trimmed by 6 bases and V by 5 bases; bases with no gene match: 9. CDR3 protein: CSAGGLAGGLAKTQYF. The CDR3 DNA follows: TGCAGTGCTGGGGGACTAGCGGGGGGGCTCGCGAAGACCCAGTACTTC.

This clonotype has at least ten counts. The CDR3 protein is CASSLVADGPYNEQFF. Written as DNA, the CDR3 is TGTGCCAGCAGTTTAGTAGCCGACGGCCCGTACAATGAGCAGTTCTTC. The V and J genes are TRBV12-3 or TRBV12-4 and TRBJ2-1, with no clear D. The CDR3 is made up of 16 amino acids. Trimming shortened V by 1 base and J by 4 bases, and 14 bases separated the two germline ends.

In regard to this clonotype: This may arise from a read error, as a much more abundant clone is one base away. This chain connects TRBV6-5 to TRBJ2-1, with TRBD2 matching 10 bases. Germline V gene lookup returns CDR1 MNHEY and CDR2 SVGAGI. With V trimmed by 2 bases and J by 7 bases, 11 bases remained unmatched. This CDR3 spans 17 amino acids. The DNA of the CDR3 is TGTGCCAGCAGTTACCTCCCGCTAGCGGGAGTTCGGAATGAGCAGTTCTTC. This codes for CASSYLPLAGVRNEQFF.